Included here is one T cell receptor beta chain sequence, with context. This sample was taken from a study of T cell changes during pregnancy in multiple sclerosis. Germline loops: CDR1 MNHEY, CDR2 SMNVEV (reference sequence). The ends lost 3 bases at V and 2 bases at J; junction bases unmatched: 7. This CDR3 spans 17 amino acids. The table came from immunoSEQ multiplex PCR; TCRdb's copy has only in-frame clones and leaves some out. This table has fewer than 150,000 clones, approximately 96% appearing once. The V gene is TRBV27, the J gene TRBJ2-3; TRBD2 matches at 11 bases. The sample in question was peripheral blood, obtained after pregnancy. This sequence was found in a female donor with multiple sclerosis, enrolled in a pregnancy study. The CDR3 coding sequence is TGTGCCAGCAGTTTTCTCACTAGCGGGAGTCTCACAGATACGCAGTATTTT. Translating it yields CASSFLTSGSLTDTQYF.